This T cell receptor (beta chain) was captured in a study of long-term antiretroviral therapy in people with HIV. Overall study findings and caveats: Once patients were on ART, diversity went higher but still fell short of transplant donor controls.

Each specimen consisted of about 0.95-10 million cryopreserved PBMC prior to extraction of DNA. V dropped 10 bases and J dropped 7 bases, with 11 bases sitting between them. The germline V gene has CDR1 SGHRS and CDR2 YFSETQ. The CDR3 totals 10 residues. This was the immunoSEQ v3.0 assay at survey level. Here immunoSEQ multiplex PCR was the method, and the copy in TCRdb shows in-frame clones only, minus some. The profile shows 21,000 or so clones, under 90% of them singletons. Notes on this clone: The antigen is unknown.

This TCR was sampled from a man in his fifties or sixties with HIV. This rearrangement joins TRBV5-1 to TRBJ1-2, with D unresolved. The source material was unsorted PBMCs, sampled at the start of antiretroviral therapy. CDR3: CAGGRVGYTF. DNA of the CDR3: TGCGCCGGCGGGAGGGTTGGCTACACCTTC. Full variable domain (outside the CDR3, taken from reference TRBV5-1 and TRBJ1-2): KAGVTQTPRYLIKTRGQQVTLSCSPISGHRSVSWYQQTPGQGLQFLFEYFSETQRNKGNFPGRFSGRQFSNSRSEMNVSTLELGDSALYLCAGGRVGYTFGSGTRLTVV.